Listed below are T cell receptor beta chains from one sample, sequenced in a study of blood T cell repertoires in COVID-19. Profiling relied on immunoSEQ multiplex PCR, and the TCRdb table lists in-frame clones only, not all of them. This sample has about 140,000 clones, with roughly 80% found just once. The sequenced sample consisted of PBMCs or T cells enriched from blood (not recorded which). These receptors were obtained from a man aged 40-50 years with acute COVID-19. CDR3s include the opening cysteine and the closing phenylalanine or tryptophan. D genes are given only for firm matches. Only part of the rows carry a size: once, few, many, or a class if the clone is expanded.

NA	NA	TRBJ2-7	TRBV29-1	TGCAGCGTTTCAGGGGCCACCTACGAGCAGTACTTC	CSVSGATYEQYF
few	NA	TRBJ2-2	TRBV3-1/TRBV3-2	TGTGCCAGCAGCCAAGTAAGGGGAACCGGGGAGCTGTTTTTT	CASSQVRGTGELFF
NA	NA	TRBJ2-5	TRBV30	TGTGCCTGGACCTGGACAGGAGGGGGAGAGACCCAGTACTTC	CAWTWTGGGETQYF
NA	NA	TRBJ1-2	TRBV29-1	TGCAGCGTTGAACTAGGGGCTGGCGGCTACACCTTC	CSVELGAGGYTF
NA	TRBD2	TRBJ2-1	TRBV7-8	TGTGCCAGCAGCTCGACAAGGACTAGCGGGGGTCCCCGGGATGAGCAGTTCTTC	CASSSTRTSGGPRDEQFF
NA	NA	TRBJ2-7	TRBV11-2	TGTGCCAGCAGCCCGTACCCGAGGTCCTACGAGCAGTACTTC	CASSPYPRSYEQYF
NA	NA	TRBJ2-3	TRBV5-1	TGCGCCAGCAGCTTGATGGGTTTCGGCGGTACGCAGTATTTT	CASSLMGFGGTQYF
NA	NA	TRBJ2-3	TRBV6-1	TGTGCCAGCAGTGAAGGGACAGTCGAGCGTGGCACAGATACGCAGTATTTT	CASSEGTVERGTDTQYF
few	TRBD1	TRBJ2-6	TRBV11-2	TGTGCCAGCAGCCCTAGGGACAGCCGCTCTGGGGCCAACGTCCTGACTTTC	CASSPRDSRSGANVLTF
NA	NA	TRBJ2-2	TRBV10-3	TGTGCCACCTCTGTTGCCGGGGAGCTGTTTTTT	CATSVAGELFF
NA	NA	TRBJ1-1	TRBV9	TGTGCCAGCAGCGAGAGGGTGTCAGCTGAAGCTTTCTTT	CASSERVSAEAFF
NA	TRBD2	TRBJ2-7	TRBV4-3	TGCGCCAGCAGCCAATCTAGCGGGAGGGCTAGGGACGAGCAGTACTTC	CASSQSSGRARDEQYF
NA	NA	TRBJ1-4	TRBV15	TGTGCCACCAGCAGAGATGTGAGGCTAAATAATGAAAAACTGTTTTTT	CATSRDVRLNNEKLFF
NA	TRBD2	TRBJ2-4	TRBV19	TGTGCCAGTAGTATTTATAGCGGGGGGGAGGAAAACATTCAGTACTTC	CASSIYSGGEENIQYF
NA	NA	TRBJ2-3	TRBV6-2/TRBV6-3	TGTGCCAGCAGTGGTCTAGGGGCCGTTTTAGGTACGCAGTATTTT	CASSGLGAVLGTQYF
NA	NA	TRBJ1-1	TRBV9	TGTGCCAGCAGCCTGGGAGGGGGAGAGGCTGAAGCTTTCTTT	CASSLGGGEAEAFF
few	TRBD2	TRBJ2-3	TRBV10-2	TGCGCCAGCAGAGAAGTGGGGGACTACACAGATACGCAGTATTTT	CASREVGDYTDTQYF
NA	NA	TRBJ2-2	TRBV14	TGTGCCAGCAGCCAATTTGCGGGGATGAACACCGGGGAGCTGTTTTTT	CASSQFAGMNTGELFF
NA	NA	TRBJ1-1	TRBV7-8	TGTGCCAGCAGCTTAAATGTTGGGGGGGCTGCTGAAGCTTTCTTT	CASSLNVGGAAEAFF
NA	NA	TRBJ2-5	TRBV14	TGTGCCAGCAGCCTTCGGTGGTCGGAGACCCAGTACTTC	CASSLRWSETQYF
once	NA	TRBJ2-5	TRBV21-1	TGTGCCAGCAATCTGGGACTTCATTCCCAAGAGACCCAGTACTTC	CASNLGLHSQETQYF
NA	TRBD2	TRBJ2-1	TRBV29-1	TGCAGCGTTGAAGGAGGGCCGGGACTAGCGGGAGGTTTGTCCTACAATGAGCAGTTCTTC	CSVEGGPGLAGGLSYNEQFF
NA	TRBD2	TRBJ2-7	TRBV5-1	TGCGCCAGCAGCGGGGGACTAGCGGGAGAAGTCTACGAGCAGTACTTC	CASSGGLAGEVYEQYF
NA	NA	TRBJ1-1	TRBV13	TGTGCCAGCAGCCATTCAGGGGCCACTGAAGCTTTCTTT	CASSHSGATEAFF
NA	NA	TRBJ2-3	TRBV15	TGTGCCACCAGCAGAGATCTCTCAGATACGCAGTATTTT	CATSRDLSDTQYF
once	NA	TRBJ1-5	TRBV19	TGTGCCAGTAGTATCCTCACCTTCGAGTATAGCAATCAGCCCCAGCATTTT	CASSILTFEYSNQPQHF
NA	TRBD1	TRBJ2-3	TRBV27	TGTGCCAGCAGTTTTTTGACAGGGGCCGGCACAGATACGCAGTATTTT	CASSFLTGAGTDTQYF
NA	TRBD2	TRBJ2-7	TRBV9	TGTGCCAGCAGCGTGGGACTAGCGGACTCCTACGAGCAGTACTTC	CASSVGLADSYEQYF
NA	NA	TRBJ2-7	TRBV28	TGTGCCAGCAGTCCCCCAACCTACGAGCAGTACTTC	CASSPPTYEQYF
NA	NA	TRBJ1-6	TRBV5-6	TGTGCCAGCAGCCCCACAAGGCGAGGCACCCTCCACTTT	CASSPTRRGTLHF
NA	NA	TRBJ1-4	TRBV9	TGTGCCAGCAGCGTAGCACAGACTAATGAAAAACTGTTTTTT	CASSVAQTNEKLFF
few	TRBD1	TRBJ1-6	TRBV30	TGTGCCTGGGGGGACAGGGGGCGTTCACCCCTCCACTTT	CAWGDRGRSPLHF
once	NA	TRBJ1-2	TRBV27	TGTGCCAGCAGGGAGACAGGCGCTAACTATGGCTACACCTTC	CASRETGANYGYTF
NA	NA	TRBJ1-6	TRBV25-1	TGTGCCAGCAGTGAATTGGGGGGTTCACCCCTCCACTTT	CASSELGGSPLHF
NA	NA	TRBJ1-2	TRBV2	TGTGCCAGCAGGGCAGATAACTATGGCTACACCTTC	CASRADNYGYTF
NA	NA	TRBJ1-5	TRBV7-6	TGTGCCAGCAGCCTAGAAGGGGACATCAATCAGCCCCAGCATTTT	CASSLEGDINQPQHF
NA	TRBD2	TRBJ2-7	TRBV11-2	TGTGCCAGCAGCCGATTCGGGACTAGCTCCTACGAGCAGTACTTC	CASSRFGTSSYEQYF
NA	NA	TRBJ1-6	TRBV7-2	TGTGCCAGCAGCTCGACAGGCTTTAATAATTCACCCCTCCACTTT	CASSSTGFNNSPLHF
NA	TRBD1	TRBJ1-6	TRBV4-1	TGCGCCGCGGGAGGGACAGCTTCACCCCTCCACTTT	CAAGGTASPLHF
NA	NA	TRBJ1-6	TRBV30	TGTGCCTGGACTCATAGTGGGGCTTACGGGTCACCCCTCCACTTT	CAWTHSGAYGSPLHF
NA	TRBD1	TRBJ2-7	TRBV7-9	TGTGCCAGCAGCTTAGGTCGACAGGGGGCTAGGGAGCAGTACTTC	CASSLGRQGAREQYF
NA	NA	TRBJ2-7	TRBV10-2	TGCGCCAGCAGTGAGGCCGGCCGGGATGGCAGCGAGCAGTACTTC	CASSEAGRDGSEQYF
NA	NA	TRBJ2-7	TRBV28	TGTGCCACGCAGGGGAAGCGGGGCGGGAGCTACGAGCAGTACTTC	CATQGKRGGSYEQYF